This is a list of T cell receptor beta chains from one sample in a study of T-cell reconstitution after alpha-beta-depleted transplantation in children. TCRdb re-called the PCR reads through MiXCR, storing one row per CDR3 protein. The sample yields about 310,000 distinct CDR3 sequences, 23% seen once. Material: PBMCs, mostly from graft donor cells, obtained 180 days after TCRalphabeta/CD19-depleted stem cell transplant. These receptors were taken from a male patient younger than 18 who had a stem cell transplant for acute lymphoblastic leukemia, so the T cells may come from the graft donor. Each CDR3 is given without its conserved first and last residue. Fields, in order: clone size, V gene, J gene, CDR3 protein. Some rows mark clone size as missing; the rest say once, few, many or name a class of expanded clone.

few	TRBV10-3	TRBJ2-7	AISESFHEQY
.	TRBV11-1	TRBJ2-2	ASTPGLAGGPHTGELF
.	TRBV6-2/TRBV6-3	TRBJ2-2	ASRRAGTGETGELF
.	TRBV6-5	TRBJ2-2	ASSYMWGAGTGELF
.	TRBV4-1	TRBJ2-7	ASSHWTGTFYEQY
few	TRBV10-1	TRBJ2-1	ASSENLLKGEGHNEQF
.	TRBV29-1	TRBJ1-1	SSLLRGEAF
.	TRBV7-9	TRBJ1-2	ASSSRDRDGPNYGYT
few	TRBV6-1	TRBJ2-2	ASTTTSGSTGELF
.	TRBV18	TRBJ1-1	ASSPRPGQATGAEAF
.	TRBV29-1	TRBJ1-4	SGWDRGSGANEKLF
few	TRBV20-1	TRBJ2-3	SASETSGYTQY
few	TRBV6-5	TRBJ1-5	ASSLTTGGQPQH
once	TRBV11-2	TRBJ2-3	ASRPRTSGRDTQY
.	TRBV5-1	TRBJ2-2	ASGQGRGAGELF
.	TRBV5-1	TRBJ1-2	ASSFRRGGGLTNYGYT
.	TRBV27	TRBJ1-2	ASRDREGENYGYT
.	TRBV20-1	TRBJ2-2	SARWTDRLNTGELF
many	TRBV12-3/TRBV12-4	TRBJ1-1	ASSRVARAF
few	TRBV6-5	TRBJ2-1	ASSYSWLSLGSYNEQF
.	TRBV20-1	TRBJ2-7	SARAPAGGPEQY
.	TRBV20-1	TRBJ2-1	SATLLATFYNEQF
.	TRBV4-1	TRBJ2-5	ASSSPLGLVDETQY
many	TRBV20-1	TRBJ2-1	SARSGALPEQF
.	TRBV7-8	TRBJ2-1	ASSPRLAANEQF
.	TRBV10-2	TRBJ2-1	ASEVGVEQF
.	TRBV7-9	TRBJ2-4	ASSLAPLGENIQY
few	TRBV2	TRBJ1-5	ASSEELGEPQH
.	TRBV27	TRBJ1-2	ASSLSGTGHYGYT
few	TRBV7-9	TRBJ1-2	ASSLGGRRGLRYT
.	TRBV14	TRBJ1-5	ASSYANQPQH
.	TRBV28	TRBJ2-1	ASSLGWGRTYNEQF
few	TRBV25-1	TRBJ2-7	ASSEHGSYEQY
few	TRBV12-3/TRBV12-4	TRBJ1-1	ASSPNFLSAEAF
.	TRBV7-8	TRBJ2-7	ASSLGVGLAISYEQY
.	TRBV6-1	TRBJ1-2	ASRTLGVYGYT
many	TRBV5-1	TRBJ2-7	ASSFGLETPSYEQY
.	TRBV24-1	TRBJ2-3	ATSAPPGTGLDTQY
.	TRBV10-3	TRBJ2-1	AIRGSGSLEQF
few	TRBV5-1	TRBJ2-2	ASSLEDTGELF
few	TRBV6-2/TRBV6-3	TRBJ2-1	ASSYTSGWYNEQF
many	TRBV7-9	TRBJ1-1	ASSFGTANTEAF
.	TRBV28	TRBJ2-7	ASSSGTRTPLLQQY
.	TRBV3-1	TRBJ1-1	ASSLGQAMNTEAF
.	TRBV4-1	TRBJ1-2	ASSQEGTPFRYGYT
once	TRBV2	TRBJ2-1	ATISGSSYNEQF
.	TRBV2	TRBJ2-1	ASSGEPGLASRSSYNEQF
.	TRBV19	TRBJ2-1	ASSRDSSYNEQF
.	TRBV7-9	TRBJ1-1	ASSLVRRGGTEAF
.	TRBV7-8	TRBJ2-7	ASSLVPPDEQY
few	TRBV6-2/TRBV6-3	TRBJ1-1	ASSYSAGGVYWRGASTEAF
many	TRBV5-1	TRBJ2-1	ASSLGLANEQF
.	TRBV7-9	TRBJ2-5	ASSPSLAGDMETQY